This T cell receptor beta chain was sequenced in a study of tumor-infiltrating lymphocytes in glioblastoma multiforme. As to this clonotype: The conserved phenylalanine or tryptophan normally closing the CDR3 is absent here, so this likely arose from a read error.

Multiple V-beta primers and a C-beta primer amplified TCRB from RNA. Each CDR3 protein is one row after TCRdb ran MiXCR on the multiplex PCR reads. The table shows roughly 15,000 distinct CDR3 sequences, with around 70% occurring only once. Germline V gene sequence: CDR1 SGHAT, CDR2 FQNNGV. The CDR3 spans 15 residues. The sequence was collected from a male donor with glioblastoma. This chain links TRBV11-2 with TRBJ2-1; D is uncertain. The sample was brain tumor tissue. CDR3 nucleotides: TGTGCCATCAGCCCTGGAGCCTACACCTATAATGAGCAGTTCTCC. Its protein product is CAISPGAYTYNEQFS.